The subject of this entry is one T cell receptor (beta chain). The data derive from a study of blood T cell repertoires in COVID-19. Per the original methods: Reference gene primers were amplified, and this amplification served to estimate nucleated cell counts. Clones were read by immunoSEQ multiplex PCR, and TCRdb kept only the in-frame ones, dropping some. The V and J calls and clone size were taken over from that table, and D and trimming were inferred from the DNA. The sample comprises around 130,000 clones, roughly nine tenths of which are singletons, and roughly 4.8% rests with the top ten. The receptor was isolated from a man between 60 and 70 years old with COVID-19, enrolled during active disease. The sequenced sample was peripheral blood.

The CDR3 loop is CASSLSSGSGETQYF. The DNA of the CDR3 is TGTGCCAGCAGCTTGAGTAGCGGGAGTGGGGAGACCCAGTACTTC. This chain joins TRBV11-3 and TRBJ2-5; 9 positions match TRBD2. V shed 3 bases and J 5 bases; nucleotides not matched to a gene: 7. The germline gives CDR1 SGHNT, CDR2 YENEEA. This CDR3 is built from 15 residues.